What follows are 25 T cell receptor beta chains derived from one specimen sequenced in a study of shared clonotypes between healthy human individuals. Using immunoSEQ multiplex PCR, the repertoire was profiled, and TCRdb retains in-frame clones only, with some absent. This sample has roughly 2.1 million clones, with 93% found just once. The naive CD8 population came from CD45RO-negative cells selected for CCR7, without terminally differentiated effector memory CD45RA+ cells. Sample: naive CD8+ T cells from PBMCs. The receptors stem from a man between 18 and 29 years old in good health. Some clones in this sample may be carry-over from other donors' samples.

The V call is TRBV4-1, the J call TRBJ2-7; TRBD2 might be the D (6 bases). V lost 4 bases to trimming and J lost 4 bases, with 17 bases between them. Germline V CDR1 and CDR2: MGHRA, YSYEKL. The CDR3 spans 15 residues. The CDR3 spells CASSPLGGWGYEQYF. Here the CDR3 DNA reads TGCGCCAGCAGCCCACTCGGGGGTTGGGGTTACGAGCAGTACTTC.

The chain couples TRBV6-5 to TRBJ2-1; a possible D gene is TRBD2 (6 bases). Trimming shortened V by 7 bases and J by 12 bases, and 25 bases separated the two germline ends. The CDR3 runs to 15 residues. Germline CDR1 is MNHEY and CDR2 is SVGAGI. The CDR3 DNA follows: TGTGCCAGCACACAAACCGGGACTCCCCGTGTTGTGCAGTTCTTC. Protein sequence: CASTQTGTPRVVQFF.

The chain joins TRBV2 to TRBJ2-3; 8 nucleotides line up with TRBD1. J gave up 2 bases and V 7 bases, and 8 bases lay outside the gene matches. The CDR3 covers 15 residues. Looked up from germline, CDR1 is SNHLY and CDR2 is FYNNEI. The CDR3 region is CASNGQGSYTDTQYF. The CDR3 nucleotides are TGTGCCAGCAATGGACAGGGCAGTTACACAGATACGCAGTATTTT.

As for this clone: The sample carries other DNA sequences with the same CDR3. The genes are TRBV7-9 and TRBJ2-2, with D unclear. The V gene lost 5 bases and the J gene lost 6 bases, with 7 bases spanning the gap. In germline, CDR1 is SEHNR, CDR2 FQNEAQ (reference sequence). The CDR3 consists of 12 residues. The CDR3 sequence is CASSPSPGELFF. In nucleotides, the CDR3 is TGTGCCAGCAGCCCCAGCCCCGGGGAGCTGTTTTTT.

This clone has a single count. The rearrangement uses TRBV7-3 and TRBJ2-6; D gene uncertain. The germline V gene has CDR1 SGHTA and CDR2 FQGTGA. Trimming shortened V by 3 bases and J by 0 bases, and 9 bases separated the two germline ends. The CDR3 is 16 residues long. The CDR3 reads CASSFMWNSGANVLTF. The CDR3 DNA is TGTGCCAGCAGCTTTATGTGGAACTCTGGGGCCAACGTCCTGACTTTC. The full variable domain, with the rest looked up from reference TRBV7-3 and TRBJ2-6, is GAGVSQTPSNKVTEKGKYVELRCDPISGHTALYWYRQSLGQGPEFLIYFQGTGAADDSGLPNDRFFAVRPEGSVSTLKIQRTERGDSAVYLCASSFMWNSGANVLTFGAGSRLTVL.

Regarding this clone: Other DNA variants within this sample encode the same CDR3. The rearrangement links TRBV27 to TRBJ2-7; 9 bases are shared with TRBD1. Germline CDR1 and CDR2: MNHEY and SMNVEV (reference sequence). Trimming removed 6 bases from V and 1 base from J; junction bases left unmatched: 7. The CDR3 has 15 residues. CDR3 sequence reads: CASSPGTGTSYEQYF. Written as DNA, the CDR3 is TGTGCCAGCAGCCCCGGGACAGGGACTTCCTACGAGCAGTACTTC.

This chain uses TRBV6-4 with TRBJ1-1; unclear D gene. Germline CDR1 is MRHNA and CDR2 is SNTAGT. Deletions cut 6 bases from V and 0 bases from J, with 8 bases between. This CDR3 region has 13 residues. The CDR3 here is CASSQGMNTEAFF. For the CDR3, the DNA is TGTGCCAGCAGCCAAGGAATGAACACTGAAGCTTTCTTT.

This clone was observed once. The V call is TRBV15, the J call TRBJ2-3; the match to TRBD2 covers 8 bases. The V and J ends lost 0 bases and 1 base, in that order; junction bases with no gene match: 0. CDR3 length: 15 amino acids. Germline CDR1 is LNHNV and CDR2 is YYDKDF (reference sequence). The CDR3 DNA reads as TGTGCCACCAGCAGAGAACTAGCGGGCACAGATACGCAGTATTTT. It specifies CATSRELAGTDTQYF.

The V gene is TRBV28, the J gene TRBJ2-6, with D uncertain. Germline V gives CDR1 MDHEN, CDR2 SYDVKM. Trimming took 7 bases from V and 0 from J, leaving 16 bases between them. The CDR3 length is 17 residues. CDR3 loop: CASTVGALVSGANVLTF. The CDR3 DNA sequence: TGTGCCAGCACAGTTGGAGCCCTGGTCTCTGGGGCCAACGTCCTGACTTTC.

As regards this clone: This sample also contains other DNA sequences that code for the same CDR3. The CDR3, as DNA: TGTGCCAGCAGCGTGTGGACCGGGGAGCTGTTTTTT. Translating gives CASSVWTGELFF. The chain employs TRBV9 and TRBJ2-2, with D hard to call. The V end was cut by 2 bases, the J end by 5 bases, with 4 bases between. Germline values: CDR1 SGDLS, CDR2 YYNGEE. The CDR3 sequence is 12 residues long.

The rearrangement links TRBV28 to TRBJ1-6; no clear D. Trimming cost V 2 bases and J 9 bases, with 17 bases left between them. The CDR3 covers 16 residues. Germline values: CDR1 MDHEN, CDR2 SYDVKM. Here the CDR3 DNA reads TGTGCCAGCAGTTTAATCGGGGATTTTATAAGTTCACCCCTCCACTTT. Protein product: CASSLIGDFISSPLHF.

V is TRBV19 and J is TRBJ2-6; D unresolved. The CDR3 extends over 15 amino acids. Trimming pared 1 base from V and 1 base from J, leaving 5 bases between. Per the germline V gene, CDR1 is LNHDA and CDR2 is SQIVND (reference sequence). CDR3 amino acids: CASSIAASGANVLTF. The CDR3 nucleotides are TGTGCCAGTAGTATAGCAGCGTCTGGGGCCAACGTCCTGACTTTC.

This rearrangement joins TRBV27 to TRBJ2-7, with a possible D match to TRBD2 (6 bases). V lost 4 bases and J 3 bases, leaving 13 bases between the germline ends. Germline CDR1 is MNHEY and CDR2 is SMNVEV (reference sequence). The CDR3 is 14 amino acids. In DNA form, the CDR3 reads TGTGCCAGCAGTTCCGGGAGTGTCCGCTACGAGCAGTACTTC. This translates into CASSSGSVRYEQYF.

The CDR3 nucleotides are TGCAGCGTTGAAGATTACTACCCTAACTATGGCTACACCTTC. As protein: CSVEDYYPNYGYTF. The genes are TRBV29-1 and TRBJ1-2; D gene ambiguous. Trimming pared 0 bases from V and 0 bases from J, leaving 8 bases between. From germline, CDR1 is SQVTM and CDR2 ANQGSEA. This CDR3 is built from 14 residues.

The chain is built from TRBV18 and TRBJ2-7; D assignment may be TRBD1 or TRBD2 (6 bases each). From germline, CDR1 is KGHSH and CDR2 LQKENI. This CDR3 region has 14 residues. Trimming cost V 11 bases and J 0 bases, with 17 bases left between them. The CDR3 region has the DNA TGTGCCGGAGGTAGGAGGGGGGCCTCCTACGAGCAGTACTTC. Translated, it gives CAGGRRGASYEQYF.

This clone was counted once. The chain combines TRBV7-2 with TRBJ2-3; TRBD2 matches 10 bases. Trimming cost V 1 base and J 4 bases; bases outside gene matches: 8. Germline values: CDR1 SGHTA, CDR2 FQGNSA. This CDR3 region has 17 residues. The CDR3 DNA sequence: TGTGCCAGCAGCTTAGGGACTAGCGGAGGGGTCGCAGATACGCAGTATTTT. It codes for CASSLGTSGGVADTQYF.

A few counts support this clone. This specimen includes other DNA sequences encoding the same CDR3. The chain couples TRBV27 to TRBJ2-2, with no clear D. V lost 1 base, J lost 5 bases, and 2 bases lay in between. Germline loops: CDR1 MNHEY, CDR2 SMNVEV (reference sequence). CDR3 size: 12 residues. CDR3: CASSLYTGELFF. CDR3 DNA sequence: TGTGCCAGCAGTTTATATACCGGGGAGCTGTTTTTT.

The chain couples TRBV6-1 to TRBJ2-7; 7 bases fit TRBD1. V shed 2 bases, J shed 6 bases, and the junction held 4 bases outside the gene matches. There are 13 residues in the CDR3. The germline gives CDR1 MNHNS, CDR2 SASEGT. This CDR3 is CASSEKTGFEQYF. In DNA, the CDR3 is TGTGCCAGCAGTGAAAAGACAGGGTTCGAGCAGTACTTC.

This clone was counted between two and nine times. The V call is TRBV6-1, the J call TRBJ1-3; no clear D gene. V lost 1 base and J lost 8, with 15 bases in between. Germline lookup yields CDR1 MNHNS and CDR2 SASEGT. The length of the CDR3 is 15 residues. The CDR3 bases are TGTGCCAGCAGTGAAGTAGCTTCCGGTCTCTACACCATATATTTT. Translation: CASSEVASGLYTIYF.

The genes are TRBV9 and TRBJ2-3, with TRBD2 as a possible D gene (6 bases). This CDR3 is built from 17 residues. With 0 bases removed from V and 0 bases from J, the gap between germline ends came to 14 bases. The germline V gene encodes CDR1 SGDLS and CDR2 YYNGEE. The CDR3 loop reads CASSVGRASVSTDTQYF. The CDR3 coding sequence is TGTGCCAGCAGCGTAGGGAGGGCTAGCGTAAGCACAGATACGCAGTATTTT.

The chain employs TRBV7-3 and TRBJ2-3; weak D call: TRBD1 (6 bases). Germline V gene lookup returns CDR1 SGHTA and CDR2 FQGTGA. The germline V and J ends were trimmed by 8 bases and 6 bases, with 15 bases remaining between them. The CDR3 is made up of 13 amino acids. CDR3 bases: TGTGCCAGCGGGTTCGGACAGTCCGATACGCAGTATTTT. It translates to CASGFGQSDTQYF.

This chain joins TRBV28 and TRBJ2-5; 10 bases fit TRBD2. Germline loops: CDR1 MDHEN, CDR2 SYDVKM. V was clipped by 4 bases and J by 2 bases; unmatched bases: 7. The CDR3 runs 16 residues. The CDR3 region has the DNA TGTGCCAGCAGTTCCTGGGGACTAGCGAATCAAGAGACCCAGTACTTC. Its protein is CASSSWGLANQETQYF. The whole variable domain, filled in from reference TRBV28 and TRBJ2-5, reads DVKVTQSSRYLVKRTGEKVFLECVQDMDHENMFWYRQDPGLGLRLIYFSYDVKMKEKGDIPEGYSVSREKKERFSLILESASTNQTSMYLCASSSWGLANQETQYFGPGTRLLVL.

Comment on this clone: Other DNA sequences in the sample encode the same CDR3. The chain couples TRBV5-4 to TRBJ1-1; D not certain. Trimming took off 0 bases at V and 1 base at J, with 4 bases between the two ends. This CDR3 is 13 amino acids long. Per the germline V gene, CDR1 is SGHNT and CDR2 is YYREEE (reference sequence). The CDR3 loop reads CASSLGANTEAFF. CDR3 DNA: TGTGCCAGCAGCTTGGGGGCGAACACTGAAGCTTTCTTT.

The V and J genes are TRBV7-9 and TRBJ2-5; a possible D gene is TRBD2 (6 bases). The CDR3 length is 16 residues. The V gene lost 5 bases and the J gene lost 0 bases, with 16 bases spanning the gap. The V gene's germline CDR1 is SEHNR and CDR2 FQNEAQ (reference sequence). The CDR3 sequence is CASSPSQTSHQETQYF. CDR3 nucleotides: TGTGCCAGCAGCCCATCCCAAACTAGCCACCAAGAGACCCAGTACTTC.

The chain carries TRBV11-3 and TRBJ2-1; D call uncertain. Germline V gene data show CDR1 as SGHNT and CDR2 as YENEEA. This CDR3 is 14 amino acids long. V was trimmed by 6 bases and J by 6 bases, leaving 15 bases between them. CDR3 residues: CASSHRDRANEQFF. CDR3 DNA: TGTGCCAGCAGTCACCGCGACCGAGCCAATGAGCAGTTCTTC.